This T cell receptor (beta chain) was found in a study of control samples from healthy donors and cancer patients (dated by TCRdb to the early 2020s). The receptor library was made with the immunoSEQ multiplex PCR assay. The source is immuneACCESS, and TCRdb retained only in-frame sequences with V and J called. Part of the clones is not carried over; for the studies checked, unresolved V genes explain less than half of this, and the remainder is unexplained. The sample records tens of thousands of clones, 80% to 95% of which are singletons. The ten largest clones add up to over 1% of the sample. The CDR3 numbers 15 residues from cysteine through phenylalanine. The retained sequence is limited to the CDR3, 45 bases, with the frame set at the first base. The V and J ends are trimmed by 2 bases and 4 bases, leaving 14 bases between them. The germline V gene gives CDR1 as SGHAT and CDR2 as FQNNGV. As regards this clone: Its recognized antigen is unknown. Base-call qualities are not available, and no considerably larger clone is one nucleotide away.

Recombination linked TRBV11-2 to TRBJ1-1, with the D gene not clear enough to name. Input material: PBMCs. This TCR was sampled from a woman aged 40-49 years with lung cancer. The CDR3 protein is CASSLNRVIGTEAFF. The DNA sequence is TGTGCCAGCAGCTTAAATCGCGTTATAGGCACTGAAGCTTTCTTT.